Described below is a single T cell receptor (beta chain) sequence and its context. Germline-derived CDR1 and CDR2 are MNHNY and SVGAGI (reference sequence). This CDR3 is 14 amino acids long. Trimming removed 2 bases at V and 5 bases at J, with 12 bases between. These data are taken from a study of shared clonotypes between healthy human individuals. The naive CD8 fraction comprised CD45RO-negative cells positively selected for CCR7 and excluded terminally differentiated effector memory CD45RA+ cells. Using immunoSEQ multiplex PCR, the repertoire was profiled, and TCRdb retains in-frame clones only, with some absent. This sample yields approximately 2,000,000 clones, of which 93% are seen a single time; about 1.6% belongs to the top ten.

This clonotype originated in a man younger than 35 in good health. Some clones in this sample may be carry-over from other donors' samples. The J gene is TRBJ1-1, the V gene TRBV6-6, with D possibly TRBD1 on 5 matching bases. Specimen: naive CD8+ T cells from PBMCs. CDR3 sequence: CASSYVGQGTEAFF. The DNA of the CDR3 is TGTGCCAGCAGTTACGTAGGGCAGGGAACTGAAGCTTTCTTT.